The T cell receptor beta chain under discussion was sequenced for a study of human T cells and chemical hapten exposure. Study findings and constraints: Controls had significantly fewer large CDR3 similarity clusters than were formed by expanded TCRs.

The CDR3 has 16 amino acids. The V gene end was trimmed by 3 bases and the J gene end by 7 bases; junction bases not matched to a gene: 5. The V gene's germline CDR1 is LGHDT and CDR2 YNNKEL (reference sequence). The sample's time point: patch test 1, 2 weeks after DPC sensitization. Treatment of the sample: therapeutic diphenylcyclopropenone sensitization with weekly scalp DPC. Patches went on only after blood had been drawn each time. This clonotype showed up just a few times. Antigen specificity is unknown. TCRdb re-called the RACE reads through MiXCR, storing one row per CDR3 protein. The data show under 120,000 distinct CDR3 sequences, approximately 11% seen once.

This sequence was found in a woman in her 40s with alopecia areata. Some clones in this sample may be carry-over from other donors' samples. The rearrangement links TRBV3-1 to TRBJ2-1, with 14 bases lining up with TRBD2. The starting material was whole blood, obtained in connection with sensitization to the hapten diphenylcyclopropenone (DPC). The CDR3 is CASSQGTSGRGNEQFF. CDR3 nucleotide sequence: TGTGCCAGCAGCCAGGGGACTAGCGGGAGAGGGAATGAGCAGTTCTTC.